These T cell receptor beta chains were read from a single sample in a study of control samples from healthy donors and cancer patients. Some clones are missing from TCRdb's copy, which holds only in-frame ones; the method was immunoSEQ multiplex PCR. This sample has 120,000 or so clones, with roughly nine tenths found just once. Sample: blood. These receptors came from a woman under 30 in good health. The CDR3 runs from the conserved cysteine through the conserved F or W. A D gene is named only where the DNA matches it firmly. Only part of the rows carry a size: once, few, many, or a class if the clone is expanded.

v_gene,j_gene,abundance,d_gene,len,CDR3aa,CDR3nt
TRBV5-5,TRBJ1-1,.,.,13,CASSPWGDTEAFF,TGTGCCAGCAGCCCGTGGGGGGACACTGAAGCTTTCTTT
TRBV14,TRBJ2-3,.,TRBD2,18,CASSQGGGGRSGTDTQYF,TGTGCCAGCAGCCAAGGGGGCGGCGGGAGGTCCGGCACAGATACGCAGTATTTT
TRBV30,TRBJ1-2,.,.,13,CAWEPGLRNGYTF,TGTGCCTGGGAACCGGGTTTGCGTAATGGCTACACCTTC
TRBV7-6,TRBJ1-4,.,.,14,CASSTGRRGEKLFF,TGTGCCAGCAGCACGGGAAGGAGAGGTGAAAAACTGTTTTTT
TRBV7-9,TRBJ2-7,.,TRBD2,17,CASSLGEGGSSLYEQYF,TGTGCCAGCAGCTTAGGAGAGGGCGGGAGTTCCCTCTACGAGCAGTACTTC
TRBV2,TRBJ2-7,.,.,13,CASSGRLDYEQYF,TGTGCCAGCAGTGGGCGGCTTGACTACGAGCAGTACTTC
TRBV25-1,TRBJ1-6,.,.,17,CASSSPARKGRDSPLHF,TGTGCCAGCAGTTCCCCAGCCAGAAAGGGCAGGGATTCACCCCTCCACTTT
TRBV28,TRBJ1-2,.,.,13,CASRLGGPHGYTF,TGTGCCAGCAGGTTAGGGGGGCCCCACGGGTACACCTTC
TRBV10-3,TRBJ2-1,.,TRBD1,13,CAISSDRVNEQFF,TGTGCCATCAGTAGCGACAGGGTCAATGAGCAGTTCTTC
TRBV5-8,TRBJ1-2,.,.,13,CASSPRRVSGYTF,TGTGCCAGCAGCCCGAGGCGGGTTTCTGGCTACACCTTC
TRBV20-1,TRBJ1-3,.,.,11,CSAEDGNTIYF,TGCAGTGCCGAAGACGGAAACACCATATATTTT
TRBV10-3,TRBJ1-1,.,.,14,CAISVGQANTEAFF,TGTGCCATCAGTGTTGGACAAGCGAACACTGAAGCTTTCTTT
TRBV19,TRBJ2-1,.,.,15,CASSMGSGPLDEQFF,TGTGCCAGTAGTATGGGAAGCGGGCCCTTGGATGAGCAGTTCTTC
TRBV9,TRBJ2-2,.,.,15,CASSVVGGNTGELFF,TGTGCCAGCAGCGTAGTAGGCGGGAACACCGGGGAGCTGTTTTTT
TRBV12-3/TRBV12-4,TRBJ2-1,.,.,11,CASSLLAEQFF,TGTGCCAGCAGCCTGCTAGCGGAGCAGTTCTTC
TRBV7-2,TRBJ1-2,.,TRBD1,13,CASSLGQGYGYTF,TGTGCCAGCAGCTTGGGACAGGGCTATGGCTACACCTTC
TRBV10-3,TRBJ2-3,.,TRBD1,15,CAISTDRGLQDTQYF,TGTGCCATCAGTACAGACAGGGGGCTGCAAGATACGCAGTATTTT
TRBV28,TRBJ1-2,.,.,12,CASSQSLNGYTF,TGTGCCAGCAGTCAGTCCCTCAATGGCTACACCTTC
TRBV2,TRBJ2-1,.,TRBD1,17,CASRVPIPGQGYNEQFF,TGTGCCAGCAGAGTTCCCATTCCGGGACAGGGATACAATGAGCAGTTCTTC
TRBV7-2,TRBJ2-2,.,TRBD1,16,CASSRDRGRAGGELFF,TGTGCCAGCAGCCGCGACAGGGGGCGCGCAGGGGGGGAGCTGTTTTTT
TRBV18,TRBJ1-3,.,.,15,CASSPPPGPGNTIYF,TGTGCCAGCTCACCACCCCCAGGGCCTGGAAACACCATATATTTT
TRBV7-8,TRBJ2-3,once,.,16,CASSPPYAGSTDTQYF,TGTGCCAGCAGCCCCCCGTATGCGGGGAGCACAGATACGCAGTATTTT
TRBV6-1,TRBJ1-2,few,.,18,CASSEEVGGQVSPYGYTF,TGTGCCAGCAGTGAAGAAGTTGGGGGGCAGGTATCCCCGTATGGCTACACCTTC
TRBV28,TRBJ1-2,.,TRBD1,15,CASSLLRDRVGGYTF,TGTGCCAGCAGTTTATTGAGGGACAGGGTTGGTGGCTACACCTTC
TRBV7-2,TRBJ1-2,.,.,15,CASSPQPGTNYGYTF,TGTGCCAGCAGCCCTCAACCGGGTACGAACTATGGCTACACCTTC
TRBV6-2/TRBV6-3,TRBJ1-5,.,.,17,CASSYPAGIASNQPQHF,TGTGCCAGCAGTTACCCGGCTGGGATAGCTAGCAATCAGCCCCAGCATTTT
TRBV28,TRBJ2-1,.,TRBD2,14,CASLGGAGRNEQFF,TGTGCCAGCCTGGGAGGGGCGGGGAGGAATGAGCAGTTCTTC
TRBV15,TRBJ1-1,.,.,14,CATSRDFGNTEAFF,TGTGCCACCAGCAGAGATTTTGGGAACACTGAAGCTTTCTTT
TRBV29-1,TRBJ2-7,.,TRBD1,14,CSVAGQGGSYEQYF,TGCAGCGTCGCCGGACAGGGAGGATCCTACGAGCAGTACTTC